This record covers a single TCR beta chain. Participant reports of clinical history set cohort assignment. Resolution of symptoms, clearance, or two negative PCRs was present in recovered Cohort 3 donors. The sample originates from a study of blood T cell repertoires in COVID-19. In the source study's methods: Amplifying reference gene primers gave estimates of nucleated cell counts. The data were produced by immunoSEQ multiplex PCR, yet TCRdb's version contains in-frame clones alone and is incomplete. The V and J calls and the clone size are those of that table, but D and trimming were determined from the DNA. The table lists 250,000 to 350,000 clones, over 80% of them singletons. CDR1 is KGHDR and CDR2 is SFDVKD in the germline V gene. Trimming removed 4 bases from V and 0 bases from J, with 12 bases in between. This CDR3 contains 16 residues.

The receptor was derived from a woman aged 18-35 years who had recovered from COVID-19. The chain couples TRBV24-1 to TRBJ2-1; tentative D call: TRBD1 (5 bases). Source material: PBMCs or T cells enriched from blood (not recorded which). CDR3 coding DNA: TGTGCCACCAGTGACCCGACAGAGAGCTCCTACAATGAGCAGTTCTTC. Residues: CATSDPTESSYNEQFF.